Presented here are 27 T cell receptor beta chains from one specimen sequenced in a study of T-cell memory formation after mild COVID-19. TCRdb reprocessed the 5' RACE reads with MiXCR, giving one entry per CDR3 protein. In the table there are 350,000 or so distinct CDR3 sequences, under 25% of which are singletons. What was sequenced was PBMCs or a T cell subset sorted from them (not recorded which). These receptors came from a man younger than 30 who had mild COVID-19 (a few samples of this study predate the infection). Cell type and time point are not known.

At least ten counts were recorded for this clonotype. The chain joins TRBV7-2 to TRBJ1-5; D is perhaps TRBD1 (5 bases). V gave up 5 bases and J gave up 1 base, with 12 bases separating them. CDR3 length equals 15 residues. The germline V gene has CDR1 SGHTA and CDR2 FQGNSA. The CDR3 DNA reads TGTGCCAGCAGCCCCGGCGGGGCCAGCAATCAGCCCCAGCATTTT. Encoded protein: CASSPGGASNQPQHF. Together with reference TRBV7-2 and TRBJ1-5, the CDR3 gives the full variable domain: GAGVSQSPSNKVTEKGKDVELRCDPISGHTALYWYRQSLGQGLEFLIYFQGNSAPDKSGLPSDRFSAERTGGSVSTLTIQRTQQEDSAVYLCASSPGGASNQPQHFGDGTRLSIL.

This clonotype turned up a few times. The chain recombines TRBV7-9 with TRBJ2-1; 7 bases match TRBD1. Unmatched junction bases numbered 3, after V lost 4 bases and J lost 0 bases. The CDR3 loop spans 15 amino acids. Per the germline V gene, CDR1 is SEHNR and CDR2 is FQNEAQ (reference sequence). CDR3 residues: CASSSTGSSYNEQFF. The CDR3 DNA follows: TGTGCCAGCAGCTCGACAGGGAGCTCCTACAATGAGCAGTTCTTC.

The V gene is TRBV4-3, the J gene TRBJ2-5, with TRBD1 matching over 7 bases. The V and J ends lost 4 bases and 3 bases, in that order; junction bases with no gene match: 8. The CDR3 contains 15 residues. Germline CDR1 is LGHNA and CDR2 is YSLEER. The CDR3 loop reads CASSPHRGGEETQYF. The CDR3, as DNA: TGCGCCAGCAGCCCACACAGGGGTGGCGAAGAGACCCAGTACTTC.

This clonotype was recorded a few times. This chain connects TRBV12-3 or TRBV12-4 to TRBJ1-5; the match to TRBD1 covers 7 bases. The CDR3 runs 15 residues. V dropped 6 bases and J dropped 2; count of bases not matched to a gene: 7. The CDR3 region has the DNA TGTGCCAGCAGCGGGGGACAGACCCGCAATCAGCCCCAGCATTTT. Its translation is CASSGGQTRNQPQHF.

The V call is TRBV5-1, the J call TRBJ2-5; 9 bases align to TRBD2. The CDR3 sequence is 17 residues long. V trimming: 0 bases; J trimming: 0 bases; junction bases outside the gene matches: 6. Germline V gives CDR1 SGHRS, CDR2 YFSETQ. The CDR3 is CASSLGTSGLYQETQYF. The CDR3 DNA follows: TGCGCCAGCAGCTTGGGAACTAGCGGGTTGTACCAAGAGACCCAGTACTTC.

The chain carries TRBV27 and TRBJ2-1; D may be TRBD1 or TRBD2 (5 bases each). From germline, CDR1 is MNHEY and CDR2 SMNVEV (reference sequence). CDR3 size: 15 residues. V lost 2 bases, J lost 2 bases, and 10 bases lay in between. CDR3 sequence reads: CASSLRGLAYNEQFF. CDR3 nucleotide sequence: TGTGCCAGCAGTTTACGGGGCCTGGCCTACAATGAGCAGTTCTTC.

The V and J genes are TRBV27 and TRBJ2-1; no clear D. The CDR3 consists of 13 residues. Trimming took 3 bases from V and 6 from J, leaving 9 bases between them. The germline CDR1 and CDR2 sequences are MNHEY and SMNVEV (reference sequence). The CDR3 is CASSFGAINEQFF. The CDR3 DNA reads as TGTGCCAGCAGTTTTGGAGCGATCAATGAGCAGTTCTTC.

V and J are TRBV6-5 and TRBJ2-7; 7 nucleotides match TRBD1. V lost 7 bases, J lost 3 bases, and 12 bases stayed unmatched. The CDR3 runs 15 residues. CDR1 and CDR2 (germline): MNHEY, SVGAGI. Here the CDR3 reads CASNLYRDSNYEQYF. The CDR3 coding sequence is TGTGCCAGCAACCTTTACCGGGACAGCAACTACGAGCAGTACTTC.

As DNA, the CDR3 is TGTGCCAGCAGTCCATGGACTAGCGGGGGGGCCTCCTACAATGAGCAGTTCTTC. Residues: CASSPWTSGGASYNEQFF. This chain connects TRBV28 to TRBJ2-1; 15 bases are shared with TRBD2. V trimming: 5 bases; J trimming: 0 bases; junction bases outside the gene matches: 5. This CDR3 has 18 amino acids. The V gene's germline CDR1 is MDHEN and CDR2 SYDVKM.

CDR3 loop: CASSPYQGQGSTDTQYF. The CDR3 bases are TGTGCCAGCTCACCATATCAGGGACAGGGGTCAACAGATACGCAGTATTTT. This chain connects TRBV18 to TRBJ2-3; 10 bases agree with TRBD1. The germline CDR1 and CDR2 sequences are KGHSH and LQKENI. V lost 2 bases to trimming and J lost 3 bases; unmatched junction nucleotides: 8. The CDR3 is 17 residues long.

The rearrangement uses TRBV18 and TRBJ2-6; tentative D call: TRBD2 (5 bases). The V gene lost 3 bases and the J gene lost 0 bases, with 12 bases spanning the gap. Germline-derived CDR1 and CDR2 are KGHSH and LQKENI. The CDR3 has 17 residues. The CDR3 DNA reads as TGTGCCAGCTCACCGAGGGCAGCGACCTCTGGGGCCAACGTCCTGACTTTC. It yields the protein CASSPRAATSGANVLTF.

The chain recombines TRBV5-1 with TRBJ2-1, with TRBD2 identical over 8 bases. The CDR3 has 14 residues. CDR1 and CDR2 from the germline V gene are SGHRS and YFSETQ. The ends lost 3 bases at V and 5 bases at J; junction bases unmatched: 4. Written as DNA, the CDR3 is TGCGCCAGCAGCTCAAGGACTAGCAACAATGAGCAGTTCTTC. Encoded protein: CASSSRTSNNEQFF.

This chain joins TRBV19 and TRBJ2-7, with D unresolved. Germline V gene sequence: CDR1 LNHDA, CDR2 SQIVND (reference sequence). This CDR3 is 14 amino acids long. With 2 bases removed from V and 2 bases from J, the gap between germline ends came to 10 bases. The CDR3: CASSISAATYEQYF. The CDR3 bases are TGTGCCAGTAGTATATCGGCAGCCACCTACGAGCAGTACTTC.

The rearrangement uses TRBV15 and TRBJ1-3, with 7 bases lining up with TRBD1. The CDR3 is 15 residues long. Germline CDR1 is LNHNV and CDR2 is YYDKDF (reference sequence). V lost 5 bases, J lost 0 bases, and 4 bases stayed unmatched. The CDR3 loop reads CATSWTGLSGNTIYF. Here the CDR3 DNA reads TGTGCCACCAGCTGGACAGGCCTCTCTGGAAACACCATATATTTT.

This clonotype came up a few times. This rearrangement joins TRBV5-1 to TRBJ2-3; no clear D gene. Per the germline V gene, CDR1 is SGHRS and CDR2 is YFSETQ. The CDR3 consists of 11 residues. V shed 0 bases and J shed 8 bases, with 4 bases lying between them. The CDR3 coding sequence is TGCGCCAGCAGCTTGGACGGTACGCAGTATTTT. Its translation is CASSLDGTQYF.

This clonotype was picked up a small number of times. The chain uses TRBV4-2 and TRBJ2-1; 8 nucleotides agree with TRBD2. Germline V gene data show CDR1 as LGHNA and CDR2 as YNFKEQ. This CDR3 region has 16 residues. V gave up 4 bases and J gave up 4 bases; unmatched junction bases: 9. As DNA, the CDR3 is TGTGCCAGCAGCCGGGGGGGGCTAGCGGGTTACAATGAGCAGTTCTTC. Translated, it gives CASSRGGLAGYNEQFF.

CDR3 sequence: CASSAGGPGTQYF. CDR3 sequence (DNA): TGTGCCAGCAGTGCGGGGGGGCCTGGTACGCAGTATTTT. The chain has TRBV2 and TRBJ2-3; TRBD2 aligns across 8 bases. Trimming removed 4 bases from V and 8 bases from J; junction bases left unmatched: 5. Germline CDR1 is SNHLY and CDR2 is FYNNEI. The CDR3 has 13 residues.

This clonotype was recorded at least ten times. The rearrangement uses TRBV5-1 and TRBJ2-2, with 9 bases that match TRBD2. In germline, CDR1 is SGHRS, CDR2 YFSETQ. The trim removed 4 bases at V and 4 bases at J, leaving 11 bases unmatched. CDR3 length equals 17 residues. DNA for the CDR3: TGCGCCAGCAGCCCGCAATCGCTAGCGGGGAGCACCGGGGAGCTGTTTTTT. Translating gives CASSPQSLAGSTGELFF.

There are many counts of this clonotype. CDR3 DNA: TGCGCCAGCAGCTGGACGCTAGCGGGGGGGGCCTACGAGCAGTACTTC. Protein sequence: CASSWTLAGGAYEQYF. The chain links TRBV5-1 to TRBJ2-7; 12 positions match TRBD2. Germline values: CDR1 SGHRS, CDR2 YFSETQ. Trimming at V came to 3 bases and at J to 2 bases, leaving 6 bases not matched to a gene. This CDR3 comprises 16 residues.

The rearrangement uses TRBV6-5 and TRBJ1-2, with D tentatively TRBD1 (6 bases). The germline V gene has CDR1 MNHEY and CDR2 SVGAGI. This CDR3 is built from 16 residues. V was cut by 7 bases and J by 2 bases, with 20 bases left in between. The CDR3 DNA follows: TGTGCCAGCAAGTACAACGAGGACAGACCCAACTATGGCTACACCTTC. Translating gives CASKYNEDRPNYGYTF.

The V call is TRBV10-3, the J call TRBJ2-7; TRBD1 matches at 12 bases. V was pared by 7 bases and J by 4 bases, with 5 bases of the junction left unmatched. The germline gives CDR1 ENHRY, CDR2 SYGVKD. CDR3 length: 14 amino acids. The CDR3 nucleotides are TGTGCCATCAAGGGACAGGGGGCATTTTACGAGCAGTACTTC. Translated, it gives CAIKGQGAFYEQYF.

The sample holds many counts of this clonotype. This may arise from a read error, as a much more abundant clone is one base away. The chain joins TRBV5-1 to TRBJ2-5; TRBD2 might be the D (6 bases). V was shortened by 5 bases and J by 6 bases, with 17 bases between the two germline ends. Germline V gene data show CDR1 as SGHRS and CDR2 as YFSETQ. The CDR3 has 14 residues. CDR3 DNA: TGCGCCAGCAGGACCGGACGAGCGGGCCAGACCCAGTACTTC. This codes for CASRTGRAGQTQYF. The full variable domain, its missing parts supplied by reference TRBV5-1 and TRBJ2-5, is KAGVTQTPRYLIKTRGQQVTLSCSPISGHRSVSWYQQTPGQGLQFLFEYFSETQRNKGNFPGRFSGRQFSNSRSEMNVSTLELGDSALYLCASRTGRAGQTQYFGPGTRLLVL.

This clonotype has a handful of counts. The V call is TRBV2, the J call TRBJ1-4, with 7 positions matching TRBD1. V lost 6 bases and J lost 11; bases outside the gene matches: 15. The V gene's germline CDR1 is SNHLY and CDR2 FYNNEI. The CDR3 loop spans 15 amino acids. The CDR3 reads CASRSTTGVSEKLFF. DNA for the CDR3: TGTGCCAGCAGATCTACCACAGGGGTTTCGGAGAAACTGTTTTTT.

CDR3 loop: CASSLVAGGLSNQPQHF. Here the CDR3 DNA reads TGCGCCAGCAGCCTAGTGGCAGGGGGCTTGAGCAATCAGCCCCAGCATTTT. The rearrangement links TRBV4-1 to TRBJ1-5; 8 bases map to TRBD1. The germline V gene encodes CDR1 MGHRA and CDR2 YSYEKL. Unmatched junction bases numbered 9, after V lost 4 bases and J lost 1 base. The CDR3 runs to 17 residues.

In this sample, this clonotype turned up a few times. This rearrangement joins TRBV2 to TRBJ2-5; 9 bases are a match to TRBD1. With 9 bases clipped from V and 2 bases from J, the junction kept 1 base outside the gene matches. CDR1 and CDR2 (germline): SNHLY, FYNNEI. The CDR3 sequence is 12 residues long. The CDR3 bases are TGTGCCAGTGGACAGGGGCAAGAGACCCAGTACTTC. Protein sequence: CASGQGQETQYF.

This clonotype was detected only a few times. The rearrangement joins TRBV2 to TRBJ1-4; possibly TRBD1 for D (6 bases). Trimming stripped 6 bases from V and 8 bases from J, with 19 bases between. Germline lookup yields CDR1 SNHLY and CDR2 FYNNEI. This CDR3 has 15 amino acids. The CDR3 DNA follows: TGTGCCAGCAGACGGGGGGCGGGGGTTCGAGAAAAACTGTTTTTT. This sequence encodes CASRRGAGVREKLFF.

This clonotype was picked up a small number of times. DNA for the CDR3: TGCGCCAGCAGCTTGGAACGGGCCTCTCAGGTGGGCACAGATACGCAGTATTTT. This encodes CASSLERASQVGTDTQYF. The rearrangement joins TRBV5-1 to TRBJ2-3, with D unclear. Germline V CDR1 and CDR2: SGHRS, YFSETQ. The CDR3 has 18 amino acids. V was shortened by 0 bases and J by 1 base, with 18 bases between the two germline ends.